Presented here are 32 T cell receptor beta chains from one specimen sequenced in a study of T-cell reconstitution after alpha-beta-depleted transplantation in children. Their antigens are not known. Findings and limits, study-wide: Reportedly, alpha-beta T cells present about two months post-transplant originated from several hundred expanded clones of graft origin.

Library preparation (for TCRbeta) was performed with unique molecular identifiers. TCRdb re-analysed the PCR reads in MiXCR, keeping a single row per CDR3 protein. The sample consists of 30,000 to 40,000 distinct CDR3 sequences, approximately 7% of them appearing once. The sample was peripheral blood, taken 60 days after TCRalphabeta/CD19-depleted stem cell transplant. These receptors all stem from a child younger than two who had a stem cell transplant for acute myeloid leukemia, so the T cells may come from the graft donor.

This clonotype was seen repeatedly, ten times or more. In DNA, the CDR3 is TGTGCCAGCAGCTTAGGAGGGGAGGGCGAGACCCAGTACTTC. This gives the protein CASSLGGEGETQYF. The chain is built from TRBV7-2 and TRBJ2-5; 7 positions match TRBD2. Per germline, CDR1 SGHTA and CDR2 FQGNSA. V gave up 1 base and J gave up 5 bases; unmatched junction bases: 4. The CDR3 length is 14 residues. Full variable domain (remainder filled in from reference TRBV7-2 and TRBJ2-5): GAGVSQSPSNKVTEKGKDVELRCDPISGHTALYWYRQSLGQGLEFLIYFQGNSAPDKSGLPSDRFSAERTGGSVSTLTIQRTQQEDSAVYLCASSLGGEGETQYFGPGTRLLVL.

This clonotype was counted many times. The CDR3 region is CASSLKGTYEQYF. The CDR3 DNA is TGCGCCAGCAGCTTAAAGGGAACCTACGAGCAGTACTTC. V and J are TRBV5-1 and TRBJ2-7; D is unresolved. Germline V gives CDR1 SGHRS, CDR2 YFSETQ. The ends were cut back, 2 bases at V and 2 bases at J, with 8 bases in the middle. This CDR3 spans 13 amino acids.

This chain links TRBV6-5 with TRBJ2-7; 11 bases align to TRBD1. From germline, CDR1 is MNHEY and CDR2 SVGAGI. The J segment lost 4 bases and the V segment lost 5 bases, leaving 19 bases of the junction unmatched. The CDR3 length is 19 residues. For the CDR3, the DNA is TGTGCCAGCAGTATACGGTCTGCTCCGGGACAGGGGGACCTTTACGAGCAGTACTTC. This translates into CASSIRSAPGQGDLYEQYF.

This clonotype was picked up many times. This chain joins TRBV11-1 and TRBJ1-4; a weak D match, TRBD1 (6 bases). CDR3 length: 18 amino acids. Germline V gene data show CDR1 as SGHAT and CDR2 as FQDESV (reference sequence). Trimming pared 3 bases from V and 8 bases from J, leaving 25 bases between. This CDR3 is CASSFLGRAGAKQEKLFF. The CDR3 DNA sequence: TGTGCCAGCAGCTTCCTAGGACGGGCAGGGGCGAAGCAGGAAAAACTGTTTTTT.

A few counts support this clonotype. V gene TRBV5-4 combines with J gene TRBJ2-7; TRBD2 aligns across 11 bases. V dropped 4 bases and J dropped 2; count of bases not matched to a gene: 2. Germline V lookup: CDR1 SGHNT, CDR2 YYREEE (reference sequence). The CDR3 covers 14 residues. CDR3 loop: CASSTGLAAYEQYF. CDR3 DNA sequence: TGTGCCAGCAGCACGGGACTAGCGGCCTACGAGCAGTACTTC.

This clonotype was detected ten times or more. The rearrangement links TRBV29-1 to TRBJ1-1, with a tentative D call TRBD1 (6 bases). Trimming removed 6 bases from V and 5 bases from J, with 31 bases in between. This CDR3 is built from 18 residues. Germline lookup yields CDR1 SQVTM and CDR2 ANQGSEA. The chain's CDR3 is CSVELVTGRVAGLTEAFF. DNA of the CDR3: TGCAGCGTCGAACTTGTGACAGGTCGGGTTGCGGGACTGACTGAAGCTTTCTTT.

This clonotype was picked up many times. V usage is TRBV30 and J usage is TRBJ2-6; D unclear. Between the trimmed V and J ends, which lost 5 bases and 0 bases, there was a span of 14 bases. This CDR3 spans 16 amino acids. Germline assignment: CDR1 GTSNPN and CDR2 SVGIG (reference sequence). The CDR3 sequence is CAWGGRKSSGANVLTF. The CDR3 DNA reads as TGTGCCTGGGGCGGACGGAAATCCTCTGGGGCCAACGTCCTGACTTTC.

This clonotype was detected many times. The gene calls are TRBV28 and TRBJ1-2; 7 bases are shared with TRBD1. Germline CDR1 MDHEN, CDR2 SYDVKM. This CDR3 has 14 residues. The V gene end was trimmed by 4 bases and the J gene end by 4 bases; junction bases not matched to a gene: 6. In nucleotides, the CDR3 is TGTGCCAGCAGTTCGGGGACAGCCATCTATGGCTACACCTTC. Amino acids: CASSSGTAIYGYTF.

In its sample, this clonotype was seen many times. V is TRBV11-2 and J is TRBJ2-5; D gene ambiguous. Germline lookup yields CDR1 SGHAT and CDR2 FQNNGV. The CDR3 loop spans 13 amino acids. Trimming stripped 5 bases from V and 3 bases from J, with 10 bases between. In DNA form, the CDR3 reads TGTGCCAGCAGCCCCAAGATGGAAGAGACCCAGTACTTC. It translates to CASSPKMEETQYF.

This clonotype was seen at least ten times. The V gene is TRBV29-1, the J gene TRBJ1-2; D uncertain. Germline lookup yields CDR1 SQVTM and CDR2 ANQGSEA. The CDR3 is 12 amino acids. V lost 3 bases and J 11 bases, leaving 16 bases between the germline ends. CDR3 DNA: TGCAGCGTTGAGGAGCGGGCCCAGCGTTACACCTTC. Translation gives CSVEERAQRYTF.

This clonotype has at least ten counts. This sequence joins TRBV4-2 and TRBJ2-7, with 11 bases matching TRBD2. V was clipped by 5 bases and J by 3 bases; unmatched bases: 0. The length of the CDR3 is 13 residues. Per germline, CDR1 LGHNA and CDR2 YNFKEQ. CDR3 in amino acids: CASSGLAGYEQYF. Written as DNA, the CDR3 is TGTGCCAGCAGCGGACTAGCGGGCTACGAGCAGTACTTC.

This clonotype was seen repeatedly, ten times or more. The chain's CDR3 is CSVGTSGSYEQYF. CDR3 bases: TGCAGCGTTGGGACTAGCGGGAGCTACGAGCAGTACTTC. The chain has TRBV29-1 and TRBJ2-7; 13 bases align to TRBD2. CDR3 length equals 13 residues. The trim removed 4 bases at V and 3 bases at J, leaving 0 bases unmatched. Germline-derived CDR1 and CDR2 are SQVTM and ANQGSEA.

The chain employs TRBV3-1 and TRBJ2-2; 9 nucleotides match TRBD2. From germline, CDR1 is LGHDT and CDR2 YNNKEL (reference sequence). The V and J ends lost 1 base and 9 bases, in that order; junction bases with no gene match: 3. The CDR3 totals 14 residues. As DNA, the CDR3 is TGTGCCAGCAGCCAAGGGCGGGAGGGCCGGGAGCTGTTTTTT. It encodes CASSQGREGRELFF.

This clonotype was counted ten times or more. J is TRBJ2-7 and V is TRBV7-9; 7 positions match TRBD1. The CDR3 is 12 residues long. Looked up from germline, CDR1 is SEHNR and CDR2 is FQNEAQ (reference sequence). The V segment lost 5 bases and the J segment 5 bases; nucleotides outside the gene matches: 3. The CDR3 nucleotides are TGTGCCAGCAGCCGAGGGGGCCACGAGCAGTACTTC. It is translated as CASSRGGHEQYF.

This clonotype was observed at least ten times. The chain carries TRBV7-9 and TRBJ1-5; tentative D call: TRBD1 (5 bases). Germline V lookup: CDR1 SEHNR, CDR2 FQNEAQ (reference sequence). CDR3 length: 14 residues. The V and J ends lost 3 bases and 2 bases respectively, with 8 bases between them. The chain's CDR3 is CASSLGRGNQPQHF. The CDR3 region has the DNA TGTGCCAGCAGCTTGGGCAGGGGCAATCAGCCCCAGCATTTT. The full variable domain, with the rest looked up from reference TRBV7-9 and TRBJ1-5, is DTGVSQNPRHKITKRGQNVTFRCDPISEHNRLYWYRQTLGQGPEFLTYFQNEAQLEKSRLLSDRFSAERPKGSFSTLEIQRTEQGDSAMYLCASSLGRGNQPQHFGDGTRLSIL.

This clonotype was observed at least ten times. This chain joins TRBV7-8 and TRBJ2-1; D call uncertain. This CDR3 has 15 residues. V lost 10 bases and J lost 7, with 23 bases in between. CDR1 SGHVS and CDR2 FQNEAQ come from the germline V gene. The CDR3 protein is CATFFPPTLGNEQFF. As DNA, the CDR3 is TGTGCCACCTTCTTCCCCCCCACCCTTGGGAATGAGCAGTTCTTC.

This clonotype was observed at least ten times. The V call is TRBV27, the J call TRBJ2-3, with TRBD2 matching 8 bases. The V segment lost 3 bases and the J segment 3 bases; nucleotides outside the gene matches: 11. CDR1 and CDR2 (germline): MNHEY, SMNVEV (reference sequence). The CDR3 contains 17 residues. CDR3 residues: CASSFLSRGGPTDTQYF. The DNA of the CDR3 is TGTGCCAGCAGTTTCCTCTCTCGGGGGGGTCCTACAGATACGCAGTATTTT.

This clonotype was detected many times. This chain uses TRBV29-1 with TRBJ1-2; D is undetermined. The CDR3 has 19 amino acids. V was pared by 5 bases and J by 4 bases, with 32 bases between. Germline CDR1 and CDR2: SQVTM and ANQGSEA. CDR3 residues: CSVRPARSGGSLATYGYTF. The CDR3 DNA reads TGCAGCGTTAGGCCAGCCCGCTCGGGAGGCTCCCTCGCCACCTATGGCTACACCTTC.

The chain carries TRBV27 and TRBJ2-3, with D possibly matching TRBD1 (6 bases). Trimming pared 5 bases from V and 3 bases from J, leaving 9 bases between. The CDR3 length is 13 residues. The germline CDR1 and CDR2 sequences are MNHEY and SMNVEV (reference sequence). The CDR3 coding sequence is TGTGCCAGCAGTCACAGGGTTACAGATACGCAGTATTTT. Residues: CASSHRVTDTQYF.

This clonotype was found a few times. The chain combines TRBV5-4 with TRBJ2-7, with D possibly TRBD1 on 6 matching bases. There are 19 residues in the CDR3. CDR1 is SGHNT and CDR2 is YYREEE in the germline V gene (reference sequence). V was shortened by 3 bases and J by 2 bases, with 27 bases between the two germline ends. CDR3 amino acids: CASSSGLISQGWPTYEQYF. The CDR3 DNA follows: TGTGCCAGCAGCTCCGGGCTCATATCACAGGGATGGCCTACCTACGAGCAGTACTTC.

This clonotype was counted ten times or more. This rearrangement joins TRBV4-3 to TRBJ1-1; D call uncertain. Per germline, CDR1 LGHNA and CDR2 YSLEER. Trimming shortened V by 0 bases and J by 7 bases, and 9 bases separated the two germline ends. The CDR3 has 13 amino acids. CDR3 in amino acids: CASSQDRSFEAFF. CDR3 in DNA: TGCGCCAGCAGCCAAGATAGAAGTTTTGAAGCTTTCTTT.

In its sample, this clonotype was seen many times. CDR3 residues: CASSLPQKGEMTQYF. The CDR3 region has the DNA TGTGCCAGCAGTTTACCACAGAAGGGGGAAATGACCCAGTACTTC. The rearrangement uses TRBV12-3 or TRBV12-4 and TRBJ2-5, with a possible D match to TRBD1 (6 bases). CDR3 size: 15 residues. Trimming removed 2 bases at V and 7 bases at J, with 17 bases between.

At least ten counts were recorded for this clonotype. The rearrangement uses TRBV4-1 and TRBJ2-1; 8 nucleotides agree with TRBD2. CDR1 and CDR2 (germline): MGHRA, YSYEKL. The V and J ends lost 4 bases and 6 bases, in that order; junction bases with no gene match: 8. CDR3 size: 15 residues. The CDR3 DNA sequence: TGCGCCAGCAGCCCGCTAGCGGGTCCGTCCAATGAGCAGTTCTTC. It specifies CASSPLAGPSNEQFF.

This clonotype was seen ten or more times. The DNA for the CDR3 is TGCGCCAGCCTGAGGGGGGCCCAGAGCTCCTACAATGAGCAGTTCTTC. Its translation: CASLRGAQSSYNEQFF. The chain is built from TRBV10-2 and TRBJ2-1; D is possibly TRBD1 or TRBD2 (6 bases each). In germline, CDR1 is WSHSY, CDR2 SAAADI. The ends were cut back, 8 bases at V and 0 bases at J, with 17 bases in the middle. The length of the CDR3 is 16 residues.

This clonotype came up many times. The chain joins TRBV6-5 to TRBJ2-2, with D unresolved. Germline V CDR1 and CDR2: MNHEY, SVGAGI. This CDR3 contains 12 residues. V dropped 2 bases and J dropped 6 bases, with 4 bases sitting between them. CDR3 DNA: TGTGCCAGCAGTTACGGGGCCGGGGAGCTGTTTTTT. Amino acid sequence: CASSYGAGELFF.

The table lists this clonotype with a few counts. The chain is built from TRBV12-3 or TRBV12-4 and TRBJ2-7; 10 nucleotides agree with TRBD1. The CDR3 covers 15 residues. Trimming cost V 6 bases and J 5 bases; bases outside gene matches: 10. This CDR3 is CASSPTGTGAHEQYF. CDR3 DNA sequence: TGTGCCAGCAGCCCGACCGGGACAGGGGCCCACGAGCAGTACTTC.

The CDR3 nucleotides are TGTGCCAGCAGCTTAGGGACAGCTCAGCCCCAGCATTTT. Translating it yields CASSLGTAQPQHF. The V and J genes are TRBV7-3 and TRBJ1-5, with 7 bases that match TRBD1. This CDR3 is built from 13 residues. V lost 2 bases and J lost 6; bases outside the gene matches: 1. The germline V gene has CDR1 SGHTA and CDR2 FQGTGA.

CDR3 coding DNA: TGTGCTAGTGGTCCAGGAGCGGGGATGGATACGCAGTATTTT. This encodes CASGPGAGMDTQYF. This rearrangement joins TRBV12-5 to TRBJ2-3; 7 bases are a match to TRBD2. Germline V gives CDR1 LGHNT, CDR2 FRNRAP. With V trimmed by 5 bases and J by 6 bases, 8 bases remained unmatched. This CDR3 has 14 amino acids.

In its sample, this clonotype was seen a few times. The chain couples TRBV29-1 to TRBJ2-2, with 9 bases that match TRBD1. Germline V gene sequence: CDR1 SQVTM, CDR2 ANQGSEA. The CDR3 runs 15 residues. The V and J ends lost 6 bases and 7 bases, in that order; junction bases with no gene match: 12. CDR3 nucleotides: TGCAGCGTCTCGCCCGGGACAGGGAATGTCGGGGAGCTGTTTTTT. This gives the protein CSVSPGTGNVGELFF.

The sample holds many counts of this clonotype. The CDR3: CASSLYPGGKETQYF. CDR3 nucleotide sequence: TGTGCCAGCAGCTTATACCCCGGAGGAAAAGAGACCCAGTACTTC. This chain joins TRBV7-3 and TRBJ2-5; possible D gene TRBD2, 5 bases. This CDR3 has 15 amino acids. The V gene's germline CDR1 is SGHTA and CDR2 FQGTGA. The V gene lost 2 bases and the J gene lost 3 bases, with 13 bases spanning the gap.

This clonotype has at least ten counts. The rearrangement joins TRBV27 to TRBJ2-2; 9 bases match TRBD2. The CDR3 sequence is 13 residues long. Germline CDR1 is MNHEY and CDR2 is SMNVEV (reference sequence). The J segment lost 7 bases and the V segment lost 5 bases, leaving 2 bases of the junction unmatched. The CDR3 DNA follows: TGTGCCAGCAGTGTTAGCGGGGGCGGGGAGCTGTTTTTT. As protein: CASSVSGGGELFF.

This clonotype was detected ten times or more. This chain connects TRBV20-1 to TRBJ2-4; D possibly corresponds to TRBD2 (5 bases). The CDR3 runs to 14 residues. V lost 6 bases and J 6 bases, leaving 18 bases between the germline ends. Germline V gene sequence: CDR1 DFQATT, CDR2 SNEGSKA (reference sequence). For the CDR3, the DNA is TGCAGTGCCACCCCTGGACGGGGTGGAAACATTCAGTACTTC. Amino acid sequence: CSATPGRGGNIQYF.